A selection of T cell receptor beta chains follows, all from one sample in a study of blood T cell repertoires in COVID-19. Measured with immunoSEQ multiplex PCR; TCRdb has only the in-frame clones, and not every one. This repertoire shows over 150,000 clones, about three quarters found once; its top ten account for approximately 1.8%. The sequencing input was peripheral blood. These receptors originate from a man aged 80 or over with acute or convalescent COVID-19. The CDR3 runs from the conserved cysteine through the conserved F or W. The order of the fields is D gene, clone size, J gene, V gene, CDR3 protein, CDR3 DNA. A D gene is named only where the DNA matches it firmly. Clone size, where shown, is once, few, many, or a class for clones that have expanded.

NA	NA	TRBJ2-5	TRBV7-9	CASSLQVEETQYF	TGTGCCAGCAGCTTACAGGTCGAGGAGACCCAGTACTTC
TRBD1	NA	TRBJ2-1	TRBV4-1	CASSQSGQGYNEQFF	TGCGCCAGCAGCCAATCGGGACAGGGCTACAATGAGCAGTTCTTC
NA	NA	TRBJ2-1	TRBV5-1	CASSPAISRGEQFF	TGCGCCAGCAGCCCGGCCATATCACGGGGTGAGCAGTTCTTC
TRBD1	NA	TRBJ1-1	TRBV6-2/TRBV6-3	CASSYSDRGKTEAFF	TGTGCCAGCAGTTACTCCGACAGGGGTAAAACTGAAGCTTTCTTT
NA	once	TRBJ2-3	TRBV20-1	CSAKGTDTQYF	TGCAGTGCAAAGGGGACAGATACGCAGTATTTT
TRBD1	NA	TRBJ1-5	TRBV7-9	CASSRGQEIIQPQHF	TGTGCCAGCAGCCGAGGACAGGAAATTATTCAGCCCCAGCATTTT
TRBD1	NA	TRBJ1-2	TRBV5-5	CASSLGQGERGYTF	TGTGCCAGCAGCTTGGGACAGGGTGAACGTGGCTACACCTTC
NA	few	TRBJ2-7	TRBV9	CASSEGVGQGGYEQYF	TGTGCCAGCAGCGAGGGGGTAGGGCAGGGTGGATACGAGCAGTACTTC
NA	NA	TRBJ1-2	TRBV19	CASSAMLGAMHGYTF	TGTGCCAGTAGTGCCATGCTGGGGGCGATGCATGGCTACACCTTC
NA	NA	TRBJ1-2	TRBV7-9	CASSLLQVYGYTF	TGTGCCAGCAGCTTACTGCAGGTCTATGGCTACACCTTC
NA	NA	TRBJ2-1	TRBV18	CASSPQGDYNEQFF	TGTGCCAGCTCACCACAGGGAGATTACAATGAGCAGTTCTTC
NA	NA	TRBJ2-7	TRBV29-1	CSVESASGSVYEQYF	TGCAGCGTTGAATCCGCGTCAGGGTCTGTCTACGAGCAGTACTTC
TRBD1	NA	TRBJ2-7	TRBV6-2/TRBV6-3	CASSYQGQNTYEQYF	TGTGCCAGCAGTTACCAGGGACAGAACACCTACGAGCAGTACTTC
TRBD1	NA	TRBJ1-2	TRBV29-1	CSVEDHRGPRGYTF	TGCAGCGTTGAAGATCACAGGGGGCCACGGGGCTACACCTTC
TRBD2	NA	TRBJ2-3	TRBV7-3	CASSRAQLATSTDTQYF	TGTGCCAGCAGCCGAGCCCAACTAGCGACGAGCACAGATACGCAGTATTTT
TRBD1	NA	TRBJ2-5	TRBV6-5	CASSRTGEETQYF	TGTGCCAGCAGTAGAACAGGGGAAGAGACCCAGTACTTC
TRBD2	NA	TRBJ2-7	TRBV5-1	CASSLKAGGDEQYF	TGCGCCAGCAGCTTGAAAGCGGGGGGTGACGAGCAGTACTTC
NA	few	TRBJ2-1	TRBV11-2	CASSLVLNSFNEQFF	TGTGCCAGCAGCTTAGTCCTAAACAGCTTCAATGAGCAGTTCTTC
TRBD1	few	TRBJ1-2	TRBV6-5	CASRGQGRANGYTF	TGTGCCAGCAGGGGACAGGGAAGGGCGAATGGCTACACCTTC
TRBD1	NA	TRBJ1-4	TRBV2	CASSDSRTGGEKLFF	TGTGCCAGCAGTGATAGCCGGACAGGGGGCGAAAAACTGTTTTTT
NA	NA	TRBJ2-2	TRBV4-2	CASSSPRRDGELFF	TGTGCCAGCAGCTCCCCCCGACGGGACGGGGAGCTGTTTTTT
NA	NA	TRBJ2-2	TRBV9	CASSVRERTGELFF	TGTGCCAGCAGCGTGAGGGAACGGACCGGGGAGCTGTTTTTT
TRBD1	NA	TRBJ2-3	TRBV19	CASSPRTGGNTDTQYF	TGTGCCAGTAGTCCCCGGACAGGGGGCAACACAGATACGCAGTATTTT
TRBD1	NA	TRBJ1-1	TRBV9	CASSVGTGGPNTEAFF	TGTGCCAGCAGCGTTGGGACAGGGGGCCCGAACACTGAAGCTTTCTTT
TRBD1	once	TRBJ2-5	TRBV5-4	CASSSGTAQETQYF	TGTGCCAGCAGCTCCGGGACAGCCCAAGAGACCCAGTACTTC
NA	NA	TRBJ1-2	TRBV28	CASSAMNYGYTF	TGTGCCAGCAGTGCGATGAACTATGGCTACACCTTC
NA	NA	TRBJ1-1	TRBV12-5	CASGLRGIQNTEAFF	TGTGCTAGTGGTTTGCGGGGGATCCAGAACACTGAAGCTTTCTTT
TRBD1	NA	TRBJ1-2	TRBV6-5	CASSPTGGASHGYTF	TGTGCCAGCAGCCCGACAGGGGGCGCCTCACATGGCTACACCTTC
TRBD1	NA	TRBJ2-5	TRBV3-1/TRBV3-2	CATCSQDGTGSLRMTQYF	TGTGCCACCTGTTCACAGGATGGGACAGGGTCGCTACGAATGACCCAGTACTTC
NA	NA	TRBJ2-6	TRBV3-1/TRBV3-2	CASSQVVGAAGANVLTF	TGTGCCAGCAGCCAAGTGGTGGGGGCTGCTGGGGCCAACGTCCTGACTTTC
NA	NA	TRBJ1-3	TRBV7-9	CASSLIGARGNTIYF	TGTGCCAGCAGCTTAATAGGGGCGAGAGGAAACACCATATATTTT
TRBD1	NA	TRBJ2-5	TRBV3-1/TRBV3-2	CASSQGTGLRETQYF	TGTGCCAGCAGCCAAGGGACAGGGCTCCGGGAGACCCAGTACTTC
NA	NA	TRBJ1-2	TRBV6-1	CASSAATTAVYGYTF	TGTGCCAGCAGTGCAGCAACGACAGCAGTTTATGGCTACACCTTC
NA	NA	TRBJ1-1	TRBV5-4	CASSLGNTGPTEAFF	TGTGCCAGCAGCTTGGGTAATACAGGGCCCACTGAAGCTTTCTTT
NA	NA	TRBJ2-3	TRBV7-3	CASSLAGASTDTQYF	TGTGCCAGCAGCTTGGCGGGGGCTAGCACAGATACGCAGTATTTT
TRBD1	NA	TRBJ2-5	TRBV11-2	CASSLDSTTGGTETQYF	TGTGCCAGCAGCTTAGATTCGACAACAGGGGGCACGGAGACCCAGTACTTC
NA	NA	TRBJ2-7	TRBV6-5	CASSRGFNYEQYF	TGTGCCAGCAGTAGGGGATTTAACTACGAGCAGTACTTC
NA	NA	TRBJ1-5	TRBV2	CASSQGSPFSNQPQHF	TGTGCCAGCAGCCAGGGCTCCCCGTTCAGCAATCAGCCCCAGCATTTT
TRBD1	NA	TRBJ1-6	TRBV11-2	CASSLRIRDRGSPLHF	TGTGCCAGCAGCTTGCGCATCCGGGACAGGGGTTCACCCCTCCACTTT
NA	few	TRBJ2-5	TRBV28	CASSRGLETQYF	TGTGCCAGCAGTAGAGGGCTCGAGACCCAGTACTTC
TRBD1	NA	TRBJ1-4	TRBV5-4	CASSRTGANEKLFF	TGTGCCAGCAGCCGAACAGGGGCGAATGAAAAACTGTTTTTT
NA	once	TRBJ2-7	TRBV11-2	CASSVDSEQYF	TGTGCCAGCAGCGTTGACTCCGAGCAGTACTTC
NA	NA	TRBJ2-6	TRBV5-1	CASSFGPSGANVLTF	TGCGCCAGCAGCTTCGGTCCCTCTGGGGCCAACGTCCTGACTTTC
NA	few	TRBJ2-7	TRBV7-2	CASSPPGVPYEQYF	TGTGCCAGCAGCCCCCCGGGGGTTCCCTACGAGCAGTACTTC
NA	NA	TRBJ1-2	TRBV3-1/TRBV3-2	CASSQWDTSNYGYTF	TGTGCCAGCAGCCAATGGGACACCTCTAACTATGGCTACACCTTC
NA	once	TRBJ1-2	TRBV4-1	CASSRNYRDYQGYTF	TGCGCCAGCAGCCGGAATTACCGGGATTATCAGGGCTACACCTTC